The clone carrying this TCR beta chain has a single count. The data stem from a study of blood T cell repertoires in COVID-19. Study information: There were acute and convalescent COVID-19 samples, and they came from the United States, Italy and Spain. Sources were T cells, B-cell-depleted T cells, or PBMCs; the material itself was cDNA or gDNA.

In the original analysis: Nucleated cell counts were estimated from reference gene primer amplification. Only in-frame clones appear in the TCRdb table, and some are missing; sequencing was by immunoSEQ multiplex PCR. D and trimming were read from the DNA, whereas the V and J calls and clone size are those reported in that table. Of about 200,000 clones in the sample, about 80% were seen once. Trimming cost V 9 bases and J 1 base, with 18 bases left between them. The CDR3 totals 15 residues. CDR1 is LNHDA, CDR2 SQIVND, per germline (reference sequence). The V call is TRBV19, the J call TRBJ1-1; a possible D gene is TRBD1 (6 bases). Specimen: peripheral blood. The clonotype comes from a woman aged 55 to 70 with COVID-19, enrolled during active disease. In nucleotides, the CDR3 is TGTGCCAGCTCTCCGACAGGCCTCCGGAACACTGAAGCTTTCTTT. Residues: CASSPTGLRNTEAFF. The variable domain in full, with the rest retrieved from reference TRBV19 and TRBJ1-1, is DGGITQSPKYLFRKEGQNVTLSCEQNLNHDAMYWYRQDPGQGLRLIYYSQIVNDFQKGDIAEGYSVSREKKESFPLTVTSAQKNPTAFYLCASSPTGLRNTEAFFGQGTRLTVV.